This T cell receptor (beta chain) was retrieved from a study of neurological immune-mediated disorders. Synthesis of cDNA was performed by 5'RACE using 10-nucleotide random UMIs. TCRdb ran MiXCR on the 5' RACE reads and lists one entry per CDR3 protein. The sample has 60,000 to 70,000 distinct CDR3 sequences, roughly 5% seen once. Unsorted libraries came from 2 million PBMCs stored at -80 °C. This clonotype has ten or more counts. Trimming took 2 bases from V and 4 from J, leaving 9 bases between them. The V gene's germline CDR1 is SGHTA and CDR2 FQGTGA. The CDR3 loop spans 14 amino acids. This TCR was recovered from a human donor with multiple sclerosis. The donor label of this sample is uncertain. Material: PBMCs. The chain uses TRBV7-3 and TRBJ2-1; D not resolved. The CDR3 DNA is TGTGCCAGCAGCTTAGCGCCAGCATACAATGAGCAGTTCTTC. Its protein product is CASSLAPAYNEQFF.